These 4 T cell receptor beta chains were sequenced from one sample in a study of human T cells and chemical hapten exposure. TCRdb ran MiXCR on the RACE reads and lists one entry per CDR3 protein. The sample contains 38,000 or so distinct CDR3 sequences, over 7.5% of which appear only once. Documented time point: patch test 3, about 24 weeks after DPC sensitization. Sample treatment: therapeutic diphenylcyclopropenone sensitization with weekly scalp DPC. From whole blood left unfractionated, total RNA was extracted. The sequenced sample was whole blood, obtained in connection with sensitization to the hapten diphenylcyclopropenone (DPC). The receptors originated from a man over 45 with alopecia areata. Some clones in this sample may be carry-over from other donors' samples.

There are many counts of this clonotype. The CDR3 loop reads CASSLAGRRPQHF. The CDR3 DNA is TGTGCCAGCAGCTTGGCCGGGAGAAGACCCCAGCATTTT. This chain uses TRBV5-8 with TRBJ1-5; D uncertain. The CDR3 has 13 residues. V was cut by 0 bases and J by 10 bases, with 11 bases left in between. Germline V gene data show CDR1 as SGHTS and CDR2 as YDEGEE.

This chain joins TRBV20-1 and TRBJ2-1, with D possibly being TRBD1 or TRBD2 (5 bases each). This CDR3 is built from 14 residues. Trimming cost V 6 bases and J 3 bases, with 15 bases left between them. Looked up from germline, CDR1 is DFQATT and CDR2 is SNEGSKA (reference sequence). CDR3 in DNA: TGCAGTGCCCATTGGGGCAGCGGCTACAATGAGCAGTTCTTC. This encodes CSAHWGSGYNEQFF.

This clonotype has only a few counts. The chain couples TRBV28 to TRBJ2-2; TRBD1 or TRBD2 may be the D gene (5 bases each). Germline lookup yields CDR1 MDHEN and CDR2 SYDVKM. The CDR3 totals 16 residues. Deletions cut 5 bases from V and 1 base from J, with 14 bases between. The CDR3 loop reads CASSPRGYGNTGELFF. The CDR3 DNA follows: TGTGCCAGCAGTCCGAGGGGATATGGGAACACCGGGGAGCTGTTTTTT.

This chain joins TRBV12-3 or TRBV12-4 and TRBJ1-1; 9 bases map to TRBD1. The CDR3 spans 15 residues. V shed 7 bases, J shed 1 base, and the junction held 7 bases outside the gene matches. CDR3 sequence reads: CASTTTGGSNTEAFF. As DNA, the CDR3 is TGTGCCAGCACCACGACAGGGGGGTCGAACACTGAAGCTTTCTTT.